What follows is one T cell receptor beta chain and its context. Its antigen is unknown. Per the germline V gene, CDR1 is SGDLS and CDR2 is YYNGEE. The germline V and J ends were trimmed by 4 bases and 2 bases, with 17 bases remaining between them. The CDR3 is 16 amino acids. Assay: immunoSEQ multiplex PCR; the TCRdb copy retains only in-frame clones and omits some. The sample holds 90,000 to 100,000 clones; 88% are singletons and the top ten take roughly 15%. This sample is drawn from a study of T cell responses to AZD1222 COVID-19 vaccine. Study results and limitations: It should be noted that donors were predominantly white British and more often female, and clonal diversity was possibly underestimated. A rise in Spike-specific TCR breadth and depth followed two AZD1222 doses. After the peak T cell response, and only then, were repertoires sampled.

The chain combines TRBV9 with TRBJ2-3; D might be TRBD1 or TRBD2, each matching 5 bases. This receptor was obtained from an adult who received the AZD1222 COVID-19 vaccine. This material consisted of peripheral blood, taken 28 days after the second AZD1222 dose. CDR3 coding DNA: TGTGCCAGCAGCCCCCGGGACGCAACCTACACAGATACGCAGTATTTT. This translates into CASSPRDATYTDTQYF.